These 24 T cell receptor beta chains came from one sample sequenced in a study of blood T cells in healthy people across ages. Next came a second PCR, run for roughly 6 to 11 cycles, which used a sample-barcoded 5' primer along with a J-beta primer mix. MiXCR, run by TCRdb on the 5' RACE reads, gives a single entry per CDR3 protein. The repertoire holds 450,000 to 700,000 distinct CDR3 sequences, with 25% to 30% as singletons. Sequencing was carried out using blood. The source is an older woman in good health.

V usage is TRBV4-2 and J usage is TRBJ2-7; D gene unclear. The CDR3 has 16 residues. V was pared by 0 bases and J by 0 bases, with 12 bases between. Germline V gene data show CDR1 as LGHNA and CDR2 as YNFKEQ. CDR3 in DNA: TGTGCCAGCAGCCAAGACCCGGCCGGGTACTCCTACGAGCAGTACTTC. Its protein is CASSQDPAGYSYEQYF.

The chain employs TRBV5-1 and TRBJ2-7; a weak D match, TRBD1 (5 bases). CDR3 size: 15 residues. The germline CDR1 and CDR2 sequences are SGHRS and YFSETQ. The V and J ends lost 5 bases and 7 bases respectively, with 22 bases between them. CDR3 DNA sequence: TGCGCCAGCAGGTCGGCCCCCGACAGCCTCTATGAGCAGTACTTC. Translation: CASRSAPDSLYEQYF.

This clonotype was observed a handful of times. The gene calls are TRBV24-1 and TRBJ2-5; D unclear. The end of the DNA fits TRBJ2-1 better, so the J call may be wrong. The CDR3 runs to 13 residues. The V gene's germline CDR1 is KGHDR and CDR2 SFDVKD. CDR3 DNA sequence: TGTGCCACCAGTGATTCCCGGCGGAGTGAGCAGTTCTTC. This translates into CATSDSRRSEQFF.

This chain uses TRBV28 with TRBJ2-1; D remains unclear. The V gene's germline CDR1 is MDHEN and CDR2 SYDVKM. Between the trimmed V and J ends, which lost 6 bases and 8 bases, there was a span of 11 bases. The CDR3 runs to 12 residues. The CDR3, as DNA: TGTGCCAGCAGATTCTGGGAAGATGAGCAGTTCTTC. Amino acid sequence: CASRFWEDEQFF.

This clonotype has more than one count but fewer than ten. This chain uses TRBV7-9 with TRBJ2-1; tentative D call: TRBD2 (6 bases). The J call could be wrong; TRBJ2-5 is a better fit for the DNA end. The V gene's germline CDR1 is SEHNR and CDR2 FQNEAQ (reference sequence). The CDR3 runs 16 residues. In nucleotides, the CDR3 is TGTGCCAGCAGCTTAGGTGGAGGGGAGCTCAGCGAGACCCAGTACTTC. It is translated as CASSLGGGELSETQYF.

The chain combines TRBV29-1 with TRBJ1-3; D unclear. Trimming stripped 6 bases from V and 0 bases from J, with 3 bases between. Germline-derived CDR1 and CDR2 are SQVTM and ANQGSEA. The CDR3 runs to 11 residues. CDR3 bases: TGCAGCGTGGCCTCTGGAAACACCATATATTTT. Translated, it gives CSVASGNTIYF. The variable domain in full, with the rest retrieved from reference TRBV29-1 and TRBJ1-3, is SAVISQKPSRDICQRGTSLTIQCQVDSQVTMMFWYRQQPGQSLTLIATANQGSEATYESGFVIDKFPISRPNLTFSTLTVSNMSPEDSSIYLCSVASGNTIYFGEGSWLTVV.

The rearrangement uses TRBV7-3 and TRBJ2-2, with 7 positions matching TRBD1. This CDR3 contains 14 residues. V dropped 5 bases and J dropped 5; count of bases not matched to a gene: 5. Germline CDR1 reads SGHTA; CDR2 reads FQGTGA. The CDR3 nucleotides read TGTGCCAGCAGCCGGGACAGAGGAACCGGGGAGCTGTTTTTT. Translated: CASSRDRGTGELFF.

The rearrangement joins TRBV6-5 to TRBJ1-2; 7 nucleotides agree with TRBD1. From germline, CDR1 is MNHEY and CDR2 SVGAGI. This CDR3 is 14 amino acids long. The junction had 8 bases not matched to a gene; V was cut back by 6 bases and J by 4 bases. This CDR3 is CASSRGQKSYGYTF. The CDR3 DNA reads as TGTGCCAGCAGCCGGGGACAGAAGTCCTATGGCTACACCTTC.

This clonotype has more than one count but fewer than ten. The chain carries TRBV11-2 and TRBJ2-3; 12 bases line up with TRBD2. This CDR3 spans 17 amino acids. The V gene's germline CDR1 is SGHAT and CDR2 FQNNGV. V shed 3 bases and J 0 bases; nucleotides not matched to a gene: 4. The chain's CDR3 is CASSFELAGGSTDTQYF. The CDR3, as DNA: TGTGCCAGCAGCTTTGAACTAGCGGGGGGTAGCACAGATACGCAGTATTTT.

This chain uses TRBV6-6 with TRBJ1-3; D gene unclear. Trimming removed 0 bases at V and 0 bases at J, with 9 bases between. This CDR3 region has 16 residues. The germline gives CDR1 MNHNY, CDR2 SVGAGI (reference sequence). The chain's CDR3 is CASSYSTSGSGNTIYF. In DNA, the CDR3 is TGTGCCAGCAGTTACTCGACTTCAGGCTCTGGAAACACCATATATTTT.

The J gene is TRBJ2-5, the V gene TRBV7-6, with D uncertain. Trimming removed 4 bases at V and 5 bases at J, with 14 bases between. CDR3 length equals 14 residues. Per germline, CDR1 SGHVS and CDR2 FNYEAQ. The CDR3 loop is CASSSPTLLETQYF. CDR3 in DNA: TGTGCCAGCAGCTCCCCGACTTTGCTTGAGACCCAGTACTTC. The full variable domain, its missing parts supplied by reference TRBV7-6 and TRBJ2-5, is GAGVSQSPRYKVTKRGQDVALRCDPISGHVSLYWYRQALGQGPEFLTYFNYEAQQDKSGLPNDRFSAERPEGSISTLTIQRTEQRDSAMYRCASSSPTLLETQYFGPGTRLLVL.

The table lists this clonotype with a few counts. The chain couples TRBV7-3 to TRBJ2-2; TRBD1 aligns across 8 bases. Germline trimming cut 3 bases from V and 6 bases from J; bases unmatched to any gene: 6. The CDR3 is made up of 15 amino acids. Germline values: CDR1 SGHTA, CDR2 FQGTGA. This CDR3 is CASSFSAGGSGELFF. The CDR3 nucleotides read TGTGCCAGCAGCTTTTCTGCAGGGGGCTCCGGGGAGCTGTTTTTT.

The chain has TRBV2 and TRBJ2-5, with D hard to call. With 4 bases removed from V and 0 bases from J, the gap between germline ends came to 6 bases. Germline CDR1 and CDR2: SNHLY and FYNNEI. The CDR3 consists of 13 residues. The CDR3 sequence: CASSATYQETQYF. Written as DNA, the CDR3 is TGTGCCAGCAGTGCCACTTACCAAGAGACCCAGTACTTC.

This clonotype was found a few times. The rearrangement uses TRBV7-2 and TRBJ2-1; 9 bases are a match to TRBD1. Germline CDR1 SGHTA, CDR2 FQGNSA. The CDR3 covers 14 residues. V trimming: 10 bases; J trimming: 7 bases; junction bases outside the gene matches: 11. This chain's CDR3 is CAIGGGTGRNEQFF. In nucleotides, the CDR3 is TGTGCCATCGGGGGCGGGACAGGGCGGAATGAGCAGTTCTTC.

This clonotype was detected a few times. V and J are TRBV7-9 and TRBJ2-5, with D possibly being TRBD1 (5 bases). Germline CDR1 SEHNR, CDR2 FQNEAQ (reference sequence). V gave up 1 base and J gave up 5 bases, with 8 bases separating them. CDR3 length: 13 amino acids. The CDR3 coding sequence is TGTGCCAGCAGCTTAGTAGGGGTTGAGACCCAGTACTTC. It translates to CASSLVGVETQYF.

This clonotype has a handful of counts. The rearrangement links TRBV9 to TRBJ2-5; TRBD1 aligns across 9 bases. Germline V gene lookup returns CDR1 SGDLS and CDR2 YYNGEE. Trimming at V came to 3 bases and at J to 4 bases, leaving 10 bases not matched to a gene. The CDR3 spans 16 residues. CDR3: CASSAGTGKQRETQYF. In nucleotides, the CDR3 is TGTGCCAGCAGCGCAGGGACAGGGAAACAAAGAGAGACCCAGTACTTC.

This clonotype was recorded a few times. V usage is TRBV12-3 or TRBV12-4 and J usage is TRBJ1-3; D is unclear. Trimming stripped 6 bases from V and 1 base from J, with 4 bases between. The CDR3 spans 12 residues. The CDR3 region has the DNA TGTGCCAGCAGAAGGTCTGGAAACACCATATATTTT. It encodes CASRRSGNTIYF.

The rearrangement joins TRBV11-2 to TRBJ2-5, with D tentatively TRBD2 (6 bases). The germline V gene encodes CDR1 SGHAT and CDR2 FQNNGV. CDR3 length: 14 amino acids. V lost 7 bases, J lost 1 base, and 13 bases lay in between. CDR3 residues: CASTPMGGQETQYF. The CDR3 DNA is TGTGCCAGCACCCCGATGGGGGGCCAAGAGACCCAGTACTTC.

This clonotype occurred a few times. This chain joins TRBV5-1 and TRBJ1-5; no clear D. Germline-derived CDR1 and CDR2 are SGHRS and YFSETQ. V lost 5 bases, J lost 4 bases, and 13 bases lay in between. The CDR3 loop spans 14 amino acids. CDR3 amino acids: CASSEDGLNQPQHF. CDR3 DNA sequence: TGCGCCAGCAGTGAGGACGGCCTTAATCAGCCCCAGCATTTT.

This clonotype came up a few times. V gene TRBV20-1 combines with J gene TRBJ2-5, with TRBD2 matching 11 bases. The last part of the DNA fits TRBJ2-1 better; the J call may be wrong. CDR3 size: 15 residues. Per the germline V gene, CDR1 is DFQATT and CDR2 is SNEGSKA (reference sequence). For the CDR3, the DNA is TGCAGTGCTAGTATCGCTAGCGGGGGGAACAGTGAGCAGTTCTTC. Translating gives CSASIASGGNSEQFF.

This clonotype has a handful of counts. The gene calls are TRBV4-3 and TRBJ1-3, with D unclear. In germline, CDR1 is LGHNA, CDR2 YSLEER. CDR3 length: 14 amino acids. V lost 3 bases, J lost 6 bases, and 12 bases lay in between. The CDR3: CASSQDLIANTIYF. As DNA, the CDR3 is TGCGCCAGCAGCCAGGATCTCATTGCAAACACCATATATTTT.

The V and J genes are TRBV20-1 and TRBJ2-7, with 10 nucleotides matching TRBD2. With 5 bases clipped from V and 3 bases from J, the junction kept 13 bases outside the gene matches. The CDR3 length is 16 residues. Germline V gene lookup returns CDR1 DFQATT and CDR2 SNEGSKA (reference sequence). The chain's CDR3 is CSAPEAGASGGYEQYF. The CDR3 nucleotides are TGCAGTGCTCCCGAGGCCGGGGCTAGCGGGGGCTACGAGCAGTACTTC.

This clonotype occurred a few times. The rearrangement uses TRBV7-9 and TRBJ2-1, with unresolved D. The germline V gene encodes CDR1 SEHNR and CDR2 FQNEAQ (reference sequence). Between the trimmed V and J ends, which lost 6 bases and 2 bases, there was a span of 14 bases. This CDR3 has 15 amino acids. The CDR3 is CASSPPIAAYNEQFF. DNA for the CDR3: TGTGCCAGCAGTCCTCCGATCGCGGCCTACAATGAGCAGTTCTTC.

In its sample, this clonotype was seen once. The chain has TRBV5-1 and TRBJ2-2, with D perhaps given as TRBD1 or TRBD2 (6 bases each). The CDR3 is 15 residues long. Trimming removed 7 bases from V and 3 bases from J, with 16 bases in between. In germline, CDR1 is SGHRS, CDR2 YFSETQ. CDR3 nucleotide sequence: TGCGCCAGCGAACAGGGAGGATTAGACACCGGGGAGCTGTTTTTT. Protein product: CASEQGGLDTGELFF.